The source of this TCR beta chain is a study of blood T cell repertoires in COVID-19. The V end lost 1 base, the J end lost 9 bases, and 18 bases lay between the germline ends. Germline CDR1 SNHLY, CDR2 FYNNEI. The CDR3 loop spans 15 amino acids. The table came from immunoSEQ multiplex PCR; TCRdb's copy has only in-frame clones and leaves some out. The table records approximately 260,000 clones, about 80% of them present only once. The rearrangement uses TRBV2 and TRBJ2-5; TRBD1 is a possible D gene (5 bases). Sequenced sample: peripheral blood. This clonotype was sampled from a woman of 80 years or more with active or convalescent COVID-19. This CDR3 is CASSEVASRLGAQYF. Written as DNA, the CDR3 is TGTGCCAGCAGTGAAGTAGCTAGTCGGCTAGGGGCCCAGTACTTC.